A selection of T cell receptor beta chains follows, all from one sample in a study of blood T cell repertoires in COVID-19. TCRdb's copy holds only in-frame clones and misses some; the assay was immunoSEQ multiplex PCR. The sample records 50,000 to 70,000 clones, roughly 86% being singletons. Input material: peripheral blood. Receptors were obtained from a man aged 55 to 70 with active or convalescent COVID-19. Each CDR3 is given with its conserved first and last residue. D genes are given only for firm matches. Size tells how often a clone was seen (once, few, many) or the class of an expanded clone, and some rows leave it out.

-	TRBJ1-1	TRBV5-8	-	TGTGCCAGCAGCTTGGAGGGGGTAGGTCAATCCGAAGCTTTCTTT	CASSLEGVGQSEAFF
TRBD2	TRBJ2-3	TRBV29-1	once	TGCAGCGTCCGGGCGGGAGGAGGTTCGGATACGCAGTATTTT	CSVRAGGGSDTQYF
-	TRBJ1-6	TRBV19	-	TGTGCCAGTAGTAGGAGAGGACAGACCACCTATAATTCACCCCTCCACTTT	CASSRRGQTTYNSPLHF
TRBD2	TRBJ2-1	TRBV7-2	-	TGTGCCAGCAGCTTATTCAGCGGGGCTCACAATGAGCAGTTCTTC	CASSLFSGAHNEQFF
TRBD1	TRBJ2-7	TRBV18	once	TGTGCCAGCTCACCGGGACAGGGAACCTACGAGCAGTACTTC	CASSPGQGTYEQYF
TRBD1	TRBJ2-6	TRBV12-5	-	TGTGCTAGTGGTTTGGTTGGGACAGGAGGCTCTGGGGCCAACGTCCTGACTTTC	CASGLVGTGGSGANVLTF
-	TRBJ1-6	TRBV7-3	once	TGTGCCAGCAGCCCTTCTGGGGCGCGGAATTCACCCCTCCACTTT	CASSPSGARNSPLHF
-	TRBJ1-6	TRBV4-3	-	TGCGCCAGCAGCCAAGGGCGGGCAGGGGAGTTTTCACCCCTCCACTTT	CASSQGRAGEFSPLHF
-	TRBJ2-7	TRBV12-2	-	TGTGCAAGTCGCTTAGCTCCCCGGGACAGTGACTACGAGCAGTACTTC	CASRLAPRDSDYEQYF
TRBD1	TRBJ2-7	TRBV7-3	few	TGTGCCAGCAGCATGGGACAGGGGGCCTACTACGAGCAGTACTTC	CASSMGQGAYYEQYF
-	TRBJ1-6	TRBV9	-	TGTGCCAGCAGCCCAGGGACATCTTCTCTCTATAATTCACCCCTCCACTTT	CASSPGTSSLYNSPLHF
TRBD2	TRBJ2-3	TRBV7-2	once	TGTGCCAGCAGCTTTGCGCTAGCGGGGAGCACAGATACGCAGTATTTT	CASSFALAGSTDTQYF
-	TRBJ1-5	TRBV12-5	-	TGTGCTAGTGGCCCCACAGGGTCGGGCAATCAGCCCCAGCATTTT	CASGPTGSGNQPQHF
TRBD2	TRBJ2-1	TRBV28	-	TGTGCCAGCAGCCTCCGGGGGGGTGAGCAGTTCTTC	CASSLRGGEQFF
-	TRBJ1-6	TRBV15	few	TGTGCCACCAGTCAGACCGGGGGAAGCTCACCCCTCCACTTT	CATSQTGGSSPLHF
TRBD1	TRBJ1-4	TRBV6-5	-	TGTGCCAGCAGAAATGGACAGGGTGGCGAAAAACTGTTTTTT	CASRNGQGGEKLFF
TRBD1	TRBJ1-2	TRBV19	few	TGTGCCAGTAGTAGACAGGGGGCTAACTATGGCTACACCTTC	CASSRQGANYGYTF
TRBD2	TRBJ2-1	TRBV19	-	TGTGCCAGTACCCCCGGTAGTGGATGGGGGGGGGCCTACAATGAGCAGTTCTTC	CASTPGSGWGGAYNEQFF
-	TRBJ1-4	TRBV5-5	few	TGTGCCAGCAGCTTGGGGACACCAACTAATGAAAAACTGTTTTTT	CASSLGTPTNEKLFF
TRBD1	TRBJ1-2	TRBV5-8	few	TGTGCCAGCAGCTTCCCGGGACAGCGAGTTTATGGCTACACCTTC	CASSFPGQRVYGYTF
TRBD2	TRBJ2-3	TRBV6-1	-	TGTGCCAGCAGTGAGTCTGGCGGGACTATCGTGAGCACAGATACGCAGTATTTT	CASSESGGTIVSTDTQYF
TRBD2	TRBJ2-7	TRBV25-1	few	TGTGCCAGCAGTGCCCGGAGACTAGCTAACTACGAGCAGTACTTC	CASSARRLANYEQYF
TRBD1	TRBJ2-4	TRBV28	-	TGTGCCAGCAGTTTAACGGGACAGCTCAAAAACATTCAGTACTTC	CASSLTGQLKNIQYF
TRBD1	TRBJ1-5	TRBV7-9	-	TGTGCCAGCAGCCCCGACCGGGACAGGGGTTATCAGCCCCAGCATTTT	CASSPDRDRGYQPQHF